Below are 27 T cell receptor beta chains sequenced from a single sample in a study of blood T cell repertoires in COVID-19. The table came from immunoSEQ multiplex PCR; TCRdb's copy has only in-frame clones and leaves some out. The table records tens of thousands of clones, 70% to 90% of them present only once. The sample was peripheral blood. Source of these receptors: a human donor in a cohort sampled during active COVID-19.

The chain has TRBV28 and TRBJ1-5; a possible D gene is TRBD1 (6 bases). CDR3 length: 13 residues. Trimming pared 8 bases from V and 5 bases from J, leaving 13 bases between. Germline CDR1 is MDHEN and CDR2 is SYDVKM. The CDR3, as DNA: TGTGCCAGCTCCGGGACAACGGATCAGCCCCAGCATTTT. As protein: CASSGTTDQPQHF.

This clone has just a few counts. CDR3 nucleotides: TGTGCCAGTACCATATCCCGGACAGCGAAGAACACTGAAGCTTTCTTT. This gives the protein CASTISRTAKNTEAFF. The chain is built from TRBV19 and TRBJ1-1; D possibly corresponds to TRBD1 (6 bases). The V and J ends lost 7 bases and 1 base respectively, with 19 bases between them. From germline, CDR1 is LNHDA and CDR2 SQIVND (reference sequence). The CDR3 length is 16 residues.

The CDR3: CASSPSGSTDTQYF. As DNA, the CDR3 is TGTGCCAGCAGCCCGTCAGGGAGCACAGATACGCAGTATTTT. This chain links TRBV7-2 with TRBJ2-3; tentatively, D is TRBD1 (5 bases). The V gene lost 5 bases and the J gene lost 0 bases, with 9 bases spanning the gap. This CDR3 is 14 amino acids long. Germline V lookup: CDR1 SGHTA, CDR2 FQGNSA.

V gene TRBV3-1 (or the pseudogene TRBV3-2) combines with J gene TRBJ2-1; D gene unclear. The germline CDR1 and CDR2 sequences are LGHDT and YNNKEL (reference sequence). Between the trimmed V and J ends, which lost 2 bases and 8 bases, there was a span of 7 bases. The CDR3 covers 12 residues. Here the CDR3 DNA reads TGTGCCAGCAGCCAATCCGTCTATGAGCAGTTCTTC. Translation: CASSQSVYEQFF.

This chain connects TRBV11-2 to TRBJ2-7, with TRBD1 matching over 9 bases. Trimming took 5 bases from V and 3 from J; bases not matched to a gene: 8. Germline V gene data show CDR1 as SGHAT and CDR2 as FQNNGV. The CDR3 has 15 residues. The CDR3 reads CASSVDSGQGYEQYF. CDR3 nucleotide sequence: TGTGCCAGCAGCGTCGACTCGGGACAGGGCTACGAGCAGTACTTC.

The chain has TRBV5-4 and TRBJ2-5; 9 nucleotides line up with TRBD1. The V segment lost 4 bases and the J segment 4 bases; nucleotides outside the gene matches: 2. The CDR3 sequence is 13 residues long. Germline V lookup: CDR1 SGHNT, CDR2 YYREEE (reference sequence). The CDR3 reads CASSTGGRETQYF. CDR3 in DNA: TGTGCCAGCAGCACAGGGGGCAGAGAGACCCAGTACTTC.

This chain links TRBV7-9 with TRBJ2-1, with TRBD2 matching over 10 bases. The V gene's germline CDR1 is SEHNR and CDR2 FQNEAQ (reference sequence). The CDR3 is made up of 15 amino acids. J lost 9 bases, V lost 5 bases, and 10 bases had no gene match. CDR3 loop: CASSLRSGGVGEQFF. The CDR3 nucleotides read TGTGCCAGCAGCCTCCGAAGCGGGGGGGTTGGTGAGCAGTTCTTC. The full variable domain, with the rest looked up from reference TRBV7-9 and TRBJ2-1, is DTGVSQNPRHKITKRGQNVTFRCDPISEHNRLYWYRQTLGQGPEFLTYFQNEAQLEKSRLLSDRFSAERPKGSFSTLEIQRTEQGDSAMYLCASSLRSGGVGEQFFGPGTRLTVL.

The chain combines TRBV7-9 with TRBJ2-7, with TRBD2 identical over 8 bases. The CDR3 is 14 amino acids. CDR1 is SEHNR, CDR2 FQNEAQ, per germline (reference sequence). Trimming took 6 bases from V and 3 from J; bases not matched to a gene: 7. This CDR3 reads CASRPTGTSYEQYF. CDR3 coding DNA: TGTGCCAGCAGGCCCACCGGGACTAGCTACGAGCAGTACTTC.

This sequence joins TRBV24-1 and TRBJ2-1; 9 bases agree with TRBD1. The junction had 3 bases not matched to a gene; V was cut back by 3 bases and J by 1 base. The CDR3 totals 16 residues. From germline, CDR1 is KGHDR and CDR2 SFDVKD. The CDR3 region is CATSDRTGASYNEQFF. CDR3 DNA: TGTGCCACCAGTGATCGGACAGGGGCATCCTACAATGAGCAGTTCTTC.

The V call is TRBV24-1, the J call TRBJ1-3; D not certain. CDR1 KGHDR and CDR2 SFDVKD come from the germline V gene. The ends were cut back, 2 bases at V and 2 bases at J, with 9 bases in the middle. This CDR3 is 15 amino acids long. CDR3: CATSDSRGPGNTIYF. The CDR3 DNA sequence: TGTGCCACCAGTGATTCGCGAGGGCCTGGAAACACCATATATTTT.

The CDR3 nucleotides are TGTGCCTGGAGTGTTGTCAGGGCTACCGGGGAGCTGTTTTTT. Translated: CAWSVVRATGELFF. The chain carries TRBV30 and TRBJ2-2; tentatively, D is TRBD1 (5 bases). Trimming took 0 bases from V and 5 from J, leaving 10 bases between them. There are 14 residues in the CDR3. The V gene's germline CDR1 is GTSNPN and CDR2 SVGIG (reference sequence). Using reference TRBV30 and TRBJ2-2 for the parts outside the CDR3, the full variable domain is SQTIHQWPATLVQPVGSPLSLECTVEGTSNPNLYWYRQAAGRGLQLLFYSVGIGQISSEVPQNLSASRPQDRQFILSSKKLLLSDSGFYLCAWSVVRATGELFFGEGSRLTVL.

V usage is TRBV27 and J usage is TRBJ1-1; D is possibly TRBD1 (6 bases). Germline V lookup: CDR1 MNHEY, CDR2 SMNVEV (reference sequence). Trimming left V 6 bases short and J 1 base short, with 9 bases between. The length of the CDR3 is 13 residues. The CDR3 loop reads CASSKQGNTEAFF. CDR3 nucleotides: TGTGCCAGCAGCAAACAGGGGAACACTGAAGCTTTCTTT.

The J gene is TRBJ2-6, the V gene TRBV21-1; the table names TRBD1, a call not compared with the DNA. TRBV21-1 is a recognized pseudogene. There are 19 residues in the CDR3. CDR3 region: CASSKGARTGRSGANVLTF. CDR3 in DNA: TGTGCCAGCAGCAAGGGTGCCAGGACAGGTCGCTCTGGGGCCAACGTCCTGACTTTC.

This chain connects TRBV19 to TRBJ1-1; the D gene is possibly TRBD1 (6 bases). CDR1 is LNHDA and CDR2 is SQIVND in the germline V gene (reference sequence). Trimming stripped 3 bases from V and 3 bases from J, with 11 bases between. The CDR3 consists of 14 residues. The CDR3 DNA reads as TGTGCCAGTAGTATGCGGGGGGCGGACACTGAAGCTTTCTTT. As protein: CASSMRGADTEAFF.

This clone turned up a few times. The V and J genes are TRBV7-8 and TRBJ2-3, with 7 bases matching TRBD2. The V gene end was trimmed by 1 base and the J gene end by 1 base; junction bases not matched to a gene: 20. This CDR3 is built from 21 residues. Germline V CDR1 and CDR2: SGHVS, FQNEAQ. The CDR3 loop reads CASSLGGWTSRNPLRTDTQYF. The CDR3 DNA reads as TGTGCCAGCAGCTTAGGGGGGTGGACTAGTCGGAACCCCCTGCGCACAGATACGCAGTATTTT.

This clone was detected only once. The CDR3 is CAISDSRGTDTQYF. Written as DNA, the CDR3 is TGTGCCATCAGTGACTCGAGGGGCACAGATACGCAGTATTTT. This rearrangement joins TRBV10-3 to TRBJ2-3, with D possibly matching TRBD2 (5 bases). The germline V gene has CDR1 ENHRY and CDR2 SYGVKD. This CDR3 has 14 amino acids. V was pared by 3 bases and J by 1 base, with 8 bases between.

The chain joins TRBV28 to TRBJ2-2; 9 bases align to TRBD1. V dropped 1 base and J dropped 6; count of bases not matched to a gene: 9. The CDR3 length is 17 residues. Germline V gives CDR1 MDHEN, CDR2 SYDVKM. The CDR3 nucleotides read TGTGCCAGCAGTTTATATTCGGGACAGGGTTACTCCGGGGAGCTGTTTTTT. It specifies CASSLYSGQGYSGELFF.

The genes are TRBV24-1 and TRBJ2-3; 8 bases match TRBD2. CDR1 is KGHDR and CDR2 is SFDVKD in the germline V gene. This CDR3 region has 14 residues. The V segment lost 4 bases and the J segment 5 bases; nucleotides outside the gene matches: 4. CDR3: CATSDGLAGDTQYF. Written as DNA, the CDR3 is TGTGCCACCAGTGACGGGCTAGCGGGAGATACGCAGTATTTT.

This chain links TRBV7-9 with TRBJ1-1; TRBD1 might be the D (6 bases). CDR3 length: 14 residues. From germline, CDR1 is SEHNR and CDR2 FQNEAQ (reference sequence). V was trimmed by 1 base and J by 6 bases, leaving 12 bases between them. The CDR3 nucleotides are TGTGCCAGCAGCTTAGGAACAGGGTACTCTGAAGCTTTCTTT. Amino acid sequence: CASSLGTGYSEAFF.

The chain joins TRBV2 to TRBJ2-7, with 7 nucleotides matching TRBD1. V lost 6 bases and J lost 5; bases outside the gene matches: 7. The CDR3 consists of 13 residues. The germline V gene encodes CDR1 SNHLY and CDR2 FYNNEI. The CDR3 DNA reads TGTGCCAGCAGCTATGACAGGGTGGACGAGCAGTACTTC. Protein product: CASSYDRVDEQYF.

This chain connects TRBV11-2 to TRBJ2-1, with 12 bases lining up with TRBD2. The CDR3 covers 17 residues. CDR1 and CDR2 (germline): SGHAT, FQNNGV. Unmatched junction bases numbered 10, after V lost 3 bases and J lost 7 bases. For the CDR3, the DNA is TGTGCCAGCAGCTTGACGCCCGGGACTAGCGGGTTGAATGAGCAGTTCTTC. It yields the protein CASSLTPGTSGLNEQFF.

For the CDR3, the DNA is TGCGCCAGCAGCTTAAGAACAGGGGCTGGCGATGAGCAGTTCTTC. Protein product: CASSLRTGAGDEQFF. The chain recombines TRBV5-1 with TRBJ2-1, with TRBD1 matching 7 bases. The CDR3 runs to 15 residues. CDR1 and CDR2 from the germline V gene are SGHRS and YFSETQ. Trimming took 2 bases from V and 8 from J; bases not matched to a gene: 10.

This chain joins TRBV6-5 and TRBJ2-7; 10 bases fit TRBD1. The length of the CDR3 is 14 residues. Trimming cost V 6 bases and J 0 bases; bases outside gene matches: 2. Per germline, CDR1 MNHEY and CDR2 SVGAGI. CDR3 DNA sequence: TGTGCCAGCAGGGGACAGGGGTACTCCTACGAGCAGTACTTC. Its translation is CASRGQGYSYEQYF.

The chain combines TRBV6-6 with TRBJ1-1, with D uncertain. This CDR3 spans 15 amino acids. Trimming cost V 2 bases and J 0 bases, with 10 bases left between them. CDR1 MNHNY and CDR2 SVGAGI come from the germline V gene (reference sequence). The CDR3 coding sequence is TGTGCCAGCAGTTACCAATTAACGGTGAACACTGAAGCTTTCTTT. Its translation is CASSYQLTVNTEAFF.

A single count supports this clone. The chain is built from TRBV6-5 and TRBJ2-7, with D unclear. Germline CDR1 and CDR2: MNHEY and SVGAGI. V lost 2 bases and J lost 3, with 8 bases in between. This CDR3 has 13 amino acids. CDR3 coding DNA: TGTGCCAGCAGTTACACCACAGACTACGAGCAGTACTTC. Its protein product is CASSYTTDYEQYF.

This clone was seen a handful of times. The CDR3 DNA sequence: TGTGCCAGCAGCGCAATTGGGGGGGCAGGTAGCAATCAGCCCCAGCATTTT. This translates into CASSAIGGAGSNQPQHF. V and J are TRBV5-5 and TRBJ1-5, with a possible D match to TRBD1 (6 bases). V dropped 4 bases and J dropped 0 bases, with 17 bases sitting between them. CDR3 size: 17 residues. Germline V gene sequence: CDR1 SGHKS, CDR2 YYEKEE (reference sequence).

V usage is TRBV7-3 and J usage is TRBJ2-2; 11 nucleotides align to TRBD2. The junction had 6 bases not matched to a gene; V was cut back by 0 bases and J by 6 bases. Germline V gene lookup returns CDR1 SGHTA and CDR2 FQGTGA. This CDR3 region has 17 residues. The CDR3 nucleotides read TGTGCCAGCAGCTTAACGGTAGCGGGAGGGCCGGCCGGGGAGCTGTTTTTT. Its translation is CASSLTVAGGPAGELFF.